One sample yielded the 32 T cell receptor beta chains listed below, sequenced in a study of T-cell memory formation after mild COVID-19. One entry per CDR3 protein, called by TCRdb with MiXCR from the 5' RACE reads. Altogether more than 75,000 distinct CDR3 sequences are present, roughly 25% being singletons, with the ten largest covering 42%. The sequencing sample was made of PBMCs or a T cell subset sorted from them (not recorded which). The source is a man between 18 and 29 years old who had mild COVID-19 (a few samples of this study predate the infection). Cell type and time point are not known.

V and J are TRBV5-1 and TRBJ1-2; TRBD1 matches 7 bases. The CDR3 sequence is 16 residues long. J was trimmed by 5 bases and V by 5 bases; bases with no gene match: 15. Germline V gene data show CDR1 as SGHRS and CDR2 as YFSETQ. The CDR3 region is CASRMNPRGTAYGYTF. In DNA, the CDR3 is TGCGCCAGCAGGATGAATCCCCGCGGGACAGCGTATGGCTACACCTTC.

Only one count was recorded for this clonotype. The chain couples TRBV18 to TRBJ2-3; D remains ambiguous. Germline loops: CDR1 KGHSH, CDR2 LQKENI. V was shortened by 0 bases and J by 0 bases, with 13 bases between the two germline ends. The CDR3 has 17 residues. CDR3 bases: TGTGCCAGCTCACCACCGATTGTCCGGCCGAGCACAGATACGCAGTATTTT. Translation gives CASSPPIVRPSTDTQYF.

This clonotype was detected many times. The chain employs TRBV6-2 or TRBV6-3 and TRBJ2-7; 7 nucleotides match TRBD1. V lost 4 bases, J lost 3 bases, and 0 bases stayed unmatched. The V gene's germline CDR1 is MNHEY and CDR2 SVGEGT. This CDR3 region has 12 residues. CDR3 residues: CASSWDSYEQYF. CDR3 in DNA: TGTGCCAGCAGTTGGGACAGCTACGAGCAGTACTTC.

This clonotype was seen repeatedly, ten times or more. The rearrangement joins TRBV5-1 to TRBJ2-5, with D possibly matching TRBD2 (6 bases). Per the germline V gene, CDR1 is SGHRS and CDR2 is YFSETQ. This CDR3 comprises 13 residues. Trimming stripped 5 bases from V and 5 bases from J, with 13 bases between. In DNA form, the CDR3 reads TGCGCCAGCAGTTCCGGGACTCGTGAGACCCAGTACTTC. This translates into CASSSGTRETQYF.

Only a few counts were recorded for this clonotype. This chain connects TRBV11-2 to TRBJ2-4; the match to TRBD1 covers 9 bases. J gave up 9 bases and V 0 bases, and 6 bases lay outside the gene matches. CDR3 length equals 15 residues. Per the germline V gene, CDR1 is SGHAT and CDR2 is FQNNGV. In DNA, the CDR3 is TGTGCCAGCAGCTTAGAGCCGGGACAGGGAGGCATTCAGTACTTC. Amino acids: CASSLEPGQGGIQYF. The full variable domain, rest sourced from reference TRBV11-2 and TRBJ2-4, is EAGVAQSPRYKIIEKRQSVAFWCNPISGHATLYWYQQILGQGPKLLIQFQNNGVVDDSQLPKDRFSAERLKGVDSTLKIQPAKLEDSAVYLCASSLEPGQGGIQYFGAGTRLSVL.

On this clonotype itself: A read error may produce the germline difference seen at one junction end. This chain uses TRBV7-7 with TRBJ2-1; TRBD2 is a possible D gene (6 bases). Germline V gives CDR1 SSHAT, CDR2 FNYEAQ (reference sequence). The CDR3 extends over 13 amino acids. The chain's CDR3 is CASSPPGDNEQFF. The CDR3, as DNA: TGTGCTAGCAGCCCTCCGGGGGACAATGAGCAGTTCTTC.

This chain joins TRBV2 and TRBJ1-4, with 7 bases matching TRBD1. Per the germline V gene, CDR1 is SNHLY and CDR2 is FYNNEI. CDR3 length: 15 residues. The junction had 4 bases not matched to a gene; V was cut back by 6 bases and J by 0 bases. The CDR3 loop reads CASRTGTATNEKLFF. The CDR3 nucleotides are TGTGCCAGCAGGACCGGGACAGCAACTAATGAAAAACTGTTTTTT.

The chain recombines TRBV15 with TRBJ1-4; 11 nucleotides match TRBD1. With V trimmed by 4 bases and J by 4 bases, 5 bases remained unmatched. This CDR3 contains 16 residues. Germline CDR1 LNHNV, CDR2 YYDKDF (reference sequence). The CDR3 region is CATSNRDRGYNEKLFF. The CDR3 DNA reads as TGTGCCACCAGCAACCGGGACAGGGGGTATAATGAAAAACTGTTTTTT. The complete variable domain, with remaining parts taken from reference TRBV15 and TRBJ1-4, reads DAMVIQNPRYQVTQFGKPVTLSCSQTLNHNVMYWYQQKSSQAPKLLFHYYDKDFNNEADTPDNFQSRRPNTSFCFLDIRSPGLGDTAMYLCATSNRDRGYNEKLFFGSGTQLSVL.

This clonotype was detected once. The chain has TRBV5-4 and TRBJ2-1; D possibly corresponds to TRBD2 (5 bases). The CDR3 has 15 amino acids. The germline V and J ends were trimmed by 4 bases and 5 bases, with 16 bases remaining between them. The V gene's germline CDR1 is SGHNT and CDR2 YYREEE (reference sequence). The CDR3: CASSKLGENHNEQFF. In DNA form, the CDR3 reads TGTGCCAGCAGCAAGCTCGGGGAGAACCACAATGAGCAGTTCTTC. The full variable domain, in which reference TRBV5-4 and TRBJ2-1 provide the parts outside the CDR3, is ETGVTQSPTHLIKTRGQQVTLRCSSQSGHNTVSWYQQALGQGPQFIFQYYREEENGRGNFPPRFSGLQFPNYSSELNVNALELDDSALYLCASSKLGENHNEQFFGPGTRLTVL.

This clonotype occurred a few times. The CDR3 sequence is CASSQDVGFNQPQHF. Written as DNA, the CDR3 is TGTGCCAGCAGCCAAGATGTCGGGTTCAATCAGCCCCAGCATTTT. This rearrangement joins TRBV3-1 to TRBJ1-5; D remains ambiguous. The CDR3 runs to 15 residues. CDR1 LGHDT and CDR2 YNNKEL come from the germline V gene (reference sequence). V was shortened by 0 bases and J by 3 bases, with 9 bases between the two germline ends.

This rearrangement joins TRBV6-5 to TRBJ1-6; D not certain. Germline values: CDR1 MNHEY, CDR2 SVGAGI. V shed 0 bases and J shed 9 bases, with 12 bases lying between them. CDR3 size: 15 residues. The CDR3 coding sequence is TGTGCCAGCAGTTACTCAGGCAGCCCTACTTCACCCCTCCACTTT. Translating gives CASSYSGSPTSPLHF.

This chain joins TRBV7-9 and TRBJ2-2; the D gene is possibly TRBD1 (5 bases). V was cut by 2 bases and J by 1 base, with 11 bases left in between. The CDR3 consists of 16 residues. Germline V lookup: CDR1 SEHNR, CDR2 FQNEAQ (reference sequence). CDR3 loop: CASSLSEQGNTGELFF. CDR3 sequence (DNA): TGTGCCAGCAGCTTATCTGAGCAGGGGAACACCGGGGAGCTGTTTTTT.

V and J are TRBV7-8 and TRBJ1-5, with no clear D. CDR3 length: 14 amino acids. Germline loops: CDR1 SGHVS, CDR2 FQNEAQ. Trimming pared 4 bases from V and 0 bases from J, leaving 7 bases between. This chain's CDR3 is CASSSELSNQPQHF. Written as DNA, the CDR3 is TGTGCCAGCAGCTCGGAACTTAGCAATCAGCCCCAGCATTTT.

A few counts support this clonotype. This chain connects TRBV28 to TRBJ2-5; tentatively, D is TRBD2 (6 bases). The V end lost 7 bases, the J end lost 11 bases, and 14 bases lay between the germline ends. CDR3 length: 11 residues. Germline lookup yields CDR1 MDHEN and CDR2 SYDVKM. The CDR3 protein is CASNWGEMQYF. The CDR3 nucleotides read TGTGCCAGCAACTGGGGGGAGATGCAGTACTTC.

The chain has TRBV4-3 and TRBJ1-2; TRBD1 agrees at 8 bases. Germline values: CDR1 LGHNA, CDR2 YSLEER. V lost 3 bases, J lost 4 bases, and 7 bases stayed unmatched. CDR3 size: 15 residues. The CDR3 region has the DNA TGCGCCAGCAGCCAGGGGACAGGCGCTAGCTATGGCTACACCTTC. It encodes CASSQGTGASYGYTF.

This clonotype was observed a handful of times. J is TRBJ1-5 and V is TRBV6-7, with unresolved D. TRBV6-7 belongs to the ORF category, with a function that is uncertain. Trimming removed 5 bases at V and 6 bases at J, with 11 bases between. CDR3 size: 13 residues. CDR3 nucleotides: TGTGCCAGCAGTCCGCAAGGATTTCAGCCCCAGCATTTT. This translates into CASSPQGFQPQHF.

This clonotype appeared many times. This chain uses TRBV7-8 with TRBJ2-1; 7 bases line up with TRBD1. There are 16 residues in the CDR3. Unmatched junction bases numbered 8, after V lost 2 bases and J lost 4 bases. Per germline, CDR1 SGHVS and CDR2 FQNEAQ. CDR3 protein: CASSLMPGQKYNEQFF. The DNA for the CDR3 is TGTGCCAGCAGCTTAATGCCGGGACAGAAGTACAATGAGCAGTTCTTC.

The CDR3 protein is CASKRDGPYEQYV. The CDR3 bases are TGTGCCAGCAAGAGGGACGGTCCCTACGAGCAGTACGTC. The V and J genes are TRBV6-2 or TRBV6-3 and TRBJ2-7; D is perhaps TRBD1 or TRBD2 (5 bases each). The germline CDR1 and CDR2 sequences are MNHEY and SVGEGT. Trimming took off 7 bases at V and 2 bases at J, with 12 bases between the two ends. The CDR3 runs to 13 residues.

Only a few counts were recorded for this clonotype. V is TRBV10-3 and J is TRBJ2-5, with D perhaps given as TRBD1 or TRBD2 (6 bases each). V lost 4 bases and J 0 bases, leaving 12 bases between the germline ends. The V gene's germline CDR1 is ENHRY and CDR2 SYGVKD. This CDR3 is built from 15 residues. Here the CDR3 DNA reads TGTGCCATCAGTGGGGGGGCCTTGTACCAAGAGACCCAGTACTTC. Translating gives CAISGGALYQETQYF.

In this sample, this clonotype turned up a few times. This chain links TRBV6-2 or TRBV6-3 with TRBJ2-7; possible D gene TRBD2, 5 bases. The CDR3 sequence is 12 residues long. The V gene's germline CDR1 is MNHEY and CDR2 SVGEGT. V gave up 6 bases and J gave up 3 bases, with 9 bases separating them. The CDR3 region is CASSGRDYEQYV. The CDR3 coding sequence is TGTGCCAGCAGCGGACGGGACTACGAGCAGTACGTC.

This rearrangement joins TRBV5-6 to TRBJ1-5, with D tentatively TRBD1 (5 bases). CDR1 and CDR2 from the germline V gene are SGHDT and YYEEEE. The CDR3 has 13 residues. Trimming took 4 bases from V and 9 from J, leaving 14 bases between them. CDR3 in amino acids: CASSPSPGGPQHF. As DNA, the CDR3 is TGTGCCAGCAGCCCCAGTCCTGGGGGGCCCCAGCATTTT.

V usage is TRBV7-9 and J usage is TRBJ2-7; tentative D call: TRBD2 (6 bases). V was clipped by 5 bases and J by 3 bases, with 17 bases between them. The CDR3 is 15 amino acids. Per the germline V gene, CDR1 is SEHNR and CDR2 is FQNEAQ (reference sequence). The CDR3: CASSPPGVGDYEQYF. CDR3 in DNA: TGTGCCAGCAGCCCCCCGGGGGTGGGCGACTACGAGCAGTACTTC.

The chain carries TRBV15 and TRBJ2-3, with 7 bases lining up with TRBD1. V lost 0 bases to trimming and J lost 1 base; unmatched junction nucleotides: 4. The CDR3 is 16 amino acids. Germline CDR1 and CDR2: LNHNV and YYDKDF (reference sequence). Here the CDR3 reads CATSRDRGGGTDTQYF. The CDR3 coding sequence is TGTGCCACCAGCAGAGATCGAGGGGGCGGCACAGATACGCAGTATTTT.

V gene TRBV7-8 combines with J gene TRBJ2-1; D remains unclear. The CDR3 has 14 amino acids. The V gene's germline CDR1 is SGHVS and CDR2 FQNEAQ. Between the trimmed V and J ends, which lost 1 base and 9 bases, there was a span of 13 bases. In DNA form, the CDR3 reads TGTGCCAGCAGCTTAGAATGGTCCTGGGGTGAGCAGTTCTTC. This codes for CASSLEWSWGEQFF.

The chain links TRBV7-9 to TRBJ2-7; 12 bases match TRBD2. The CDR3 totals 16 residues. Germline-derived CDR1 and CDR2 are SEHNR and FQNEAQ (reference sequence). Losses at the gene ends were 5 bases for V and 6 bases for J; bases not matched to a gene: 11. The DNA for the CDR3 is TGTGCCAGCAGCGCCCGGGATCTAGCGGGGGGGATCGAGCAGTACTTC. This encodes CASSARDLAGGIEQYF.

This clonotype turned up a few times. This chain uses TRBV28 with TRBJ2-3; the D gene is possibly TRBD2 (5 bases). Germline V gene sequence: CDR1 MDHEN, CDR2 SYDVKM. The CDR3 runs to 14 residues. V lost 5 bases and J lost 4, with 13 bases in between. Here the CDR3 reads CASSPGLNPDTQYF. CDR3 DNA: TGTGCCAGCAGTCCCGGACTGAATCCAGATACGCAGTATTTT.

The chain recombines TRBV4-2 with TRBJ1-2; 8 nucleotides line up with TRBD1. The CDR3 totals 15 residues. J gave up 4 bases and V 0 bases, and 4 bases lay outside the gene matches. In germline, CDR1 is LGHNA, CDR2 YNFKEQ. Written as DNA, the CDR3 is TGTGCCAGCAGCCAAGAAGAGGGACAGGTCTATGGCTACACCTTC. Encoded protein: CASSQEEGQVYGYTF.

This clonotype was counted a few times. This rearrangement joins TRBV7-2 to TRBJ2-1; maybe TRBD2 (5 bases). The CDR3 sequence is 15 residues long. V gave up 2 bases and J gave up 3 bases, with 11 bases separating them. CDR1 and CDR2 (germline): SGHTA, FQGNSA. CDR3 protein: CASSLRRGLYNEQFF. CDR3 coding DNA: TGTGCCAGCAGCTTACGCCGGGGTCTCTACAATGAGCAGTTCTTC.

This rearrangement joins TRBV7-3 to TRBJ1-6; D gene ambiguous. Germline V gene lookup returns CDR1 SGHTA and CDR2 FQGTGA. CDR3 length equals 17 residues. V was trimmed by 5 bases and J by 0 bases, leaving 14 bases between them. CDR3: CASSPALLSSYNSPLHF. The DNA of the CDR3 is TGTGCCAGCAGCCCCGCCCTGCTCAGCTCCTATAATTCACCCCTCCACTTT.

This clonotype was found a few times. The J gene is TRBJ2-2, the V gene TRBV5-5, with D perhaps matching TRBD2 (5 bases). V shed 4 bases and J shed 4 bases, with 14 bases lying between them. This CDR3 has 15 amino acids. Looked up from germline, CDR1 is SGHKS and CDR2 is YYEKEE (reference sequence). CDR3 residues: CASSEGTPGTGELFF. In DNA form, the CDR3 reads TGTGCCAGCAGCGAGGGTACTCCGGGCACCGGGGAGCTGTTTTTT.

The chain couples TRBV7-2 to TRBJ1-1; tentative D call: TRBD1 (6 bases). V was trimmed by 2 bases and J by 4 bases, leaving 8 bases between them. Germline lookup yields CDR1 SGHTA and CDR2 FQGNSA. The CDR3 runs to 13 residues. The CDR3 DNA is TGTGCCAGCAGCTTAACAGGGTTCACTGAAGCTTTCTTT. Translation gives CASSLTGFTEAFF.

The chain couples TRBV10-2 to TRBJ1-6, with D unresolved. The CDR3 is 12 amino acids. Germline V lookup: CDR1 WSHSY, CDR2 SAAADI. Trimming cost V 6 bases and J 9 bases, with 9 bases left between them. This CDR3 is CASSAGSSPLHF. As DNA, the CDR3 is TGCGCCAGCAGCGCCGGGAGTTCACCCCTCCACTTT.